This entry lists 26 T cell receptor beta chains sequenced from one sample in a study of T cells in Graves' hyperthyroidism and ophthalmopathy. TCR beta CDR3 region amplification was performed from RNA transcripts. First-round RT-PCR targeting the TCR CDR3 was performed with the HTBI primer set. TCRdb reanalysed the multiplex PCR reads using MiXCR and keeps one entry per CDR3 protein. The sample consists of around 200,000 distinct CDR3 sequences, about a sixth of them appearing once. Material: blood. The origin of the receptors is a woman in her forties or fifties with Graves' hyperthyroidism.

This clonotype came up many times. The chain employs TRBV7-3 and TRBJ2-6; 11 bases align to TRBD2. The germline gives CDR1 SGHTA, CDR2 FQGTGA. V shed 5 bases and J 0 bases; nucleotides not matched to a gene: 9. This CDR3 spans 19 amino acids. The CDR3 region has the DNA TGTGCCAGCAGCCCCCGGGCTAGCGGGGGGATCTCTGGGGCCAACGTCCTGACTTTC. It translates to CASSPRASGGISGANVLTF.

This clonotype was observed at least ten times. Written as DNA, the CDR3 is TGTGCCAGCTCGCCTCCTGGGACACAAGAGACCCAGTACTTC. It yields the protein CASSPPGTQETQYF. V usage is TRBV18 and J usage is TRBJ2-5; D is perhaps TRBD1 (6 bases). V was trimmed by 6 bases and J by 2 bases, leaving 13 bases between them. The CDR3 length is 14 residues. The V gene's germline CDR1 is KGHSH and CDR2 LQKENI.

This clonotype was detected ten times or more. The gene calls are TRBV10-3 and TRBJ1-2; D is uncertain. V was shortened by 3 bases and J by 2 bases, with 7 bases between the two germline ends. CDR1 is ENHRY, CDR2 SYGVKD, per germline. The CDR3 extends over 13 amino acids. CDR3 sequence (DNA): TGTGCCATCAGTGATCAGAAAAACTATGGCTACACCTTC. Its protein is CAISDQKNYGYTF.

This clonotype was found many times. The rearrangement links TRBV5-5 to TRBJ2-2, with unresolved D. V gave up 0 bases and J gave up 5 bases, with 2 bases separating them. Per germline, CDR1 SGHKS and CDR2 YYEKEE (reference sequence). There are 12 residues in the CDR3. Here the CDR3 reads CASSLETGELFF. The CDR3, as DNA: TGTGCCAGCAGCTTGGAGACCGGGGAGCTGTTTTTT. Filled out from reference TRBV5-5 and TRBJ2-2, the complete variable domain reads DAGVTQSPTHLIKTRGQQVTLRCSPISGHKSVSWYQQVLGQGPQFIFQYYEKEERGRGNFPDRFSARQFPNYSSELNVNALLLGDSALYLCASSLETGELFFGEGSRLTVL.

The V and J genes are TRBV6-1 and TRBJ2-3, with 11 nucleotides matching TRBD1. With 4 bases clipped from V and 0 bases from J, the junction kept 6 bases outside the gene matches. Germline V gene sequence: CDR1 MNHNS, CDR2 SASEGT. The CDR3 spans 17 residues. CDR3 DNA: TGTGCCAGCAGTGCCGGGACAGGGGGAGTTAGCACAGATACGCAGTATTTT. It is translated as CASSAGTGGVSTDTQYF.

The V gene is TRBV19, the J gene TRBJ1-2; D is ambiguous. The V gene lost 7 bases and the J gene lost 6 bases, with 9 bases spanning the gap. Germline-derived CDR1 and CDR2 are LNHDA and SQIVND (reference sequence). This CDR3 is built from 11 residues. This chain's CDR3 is CASISPDGYTF. CDR3 nucleotides: TGTGCCAGTATTTCCCCGGATGGCTACACCTTC. The full variable domain, rest sourced from reference TRBV19 and TRBJ1-2, is DGGITQSPKYLFRKEGQNVTLSCEQNLNHDAMYWYRQDPGQGLRLIYYSQIVNDFQKGDIAEGYSVSREKKESFPLTVTSAQKNPTAFYLCASISPDGYTFGSGTRLTVV.

This clonotype appeared a few times. CDR3 bases: TGCAGTGCTAGGCTGACAGGGGCCTATGGCTACACCTTC. Translated: CSARLTGAYGYTF. The chain couples TRBV20-1 to TRBJ1-2; 8 bases match TRBD1. Germline CDR1 reads DFQATT; CDR2 reads SNEGSKA (reference sequence). J was trimmed by 4 bases and V by 3 bases; bases with no gene match: 4. CDR3 length: 13 amino acids.

This clonotype showed up many times. The V call is TRBV20-1, the J call TRBJ1-2; no reliable D call. Per germline, CDR1 DFQATT and CDR2 SNEGSKA (reference sequence). Trimming stripped 6 bases from V and 0 bases from J, with 14 bases between. CDR3 length equals 14 residues. The CDR3 reads CSAITRRTNYGYTF. DNA of the CDR3: TGCAGTGCAATCACACGGCGGACTAACTATGGCTACACCTTC.

This clonotype was picked up many times. The chain joins TRBV7-9 to TRBJ1-2; a possible D gene is TRBD1 (6 bases). Per the germline V gene, CDR1 is SEHNR and CDR2 is FQNEAQ (reference sequence). The length of the CDR3 is 15 residues. V was clipped by 5 bases and J by 8 bases, with 21 bases between them. As DNA, the CDR3 is TGTGCCAGCAGCCCCCCTGCGGGCAGGGGTGGAGGCTACACCTTC. As protein: CASSPPAGRGGGYTF.

This clonotype showed up many times. This chain uses TRBV7-9 with TRBJ2-7, with 7 bases lining up with TRBD2. Germline V gives CDR1 SEHNR, CDR2 FQNEAQ (reference sequence). Trimming removed 1 base from V and 3 bases from J; junction bases left unmatched: 6. The CDR3 spans 15 residues. The CDR3 is CASSLESGGLYEQYF. The DNA for the CDR3 is TGTGCCAGCAGCTTAGAGTCGGGGGGACTCTACGAGCAGTACTTC.

This clonotype occurred many times. The genes are TRBV20-1 and TRBJ2-3; 8 nucleotides line up with TRBD1. The CDR3 runs 15 residues. Germline CDR1 is DFQATT and CDR2 is SNEGSKA (reference sequence). Trimming at V came to 3 bases and at J to 2 bases, leaving 7 bases not matched to a gene. The CDR3 DNA sequence: TGCAGTGCTAGCCCCAGGGGGCGGCCCACAGATACGCAGTATTTT. Its translation is CSASPRGRPTDTQYF.

This clonotype was seen many times. The rearrangement joins TRBV6-1 to TRBJ1-1; 8 bases map to TRBD1. Germline loops: CDR1 MNHNS, CDR2 SASEGT. The CDR3 loop spans 13 amino acids. Germline trimming cut 7 bases from V and 11 bases from J; bases unmatched to any gene: 12. CDR3 amino acids: CASTYGAGGIAFF. CDR3 in DNA: TGTGCCAGCACCTACGGGGCAGGGGGCATCGCTTTCTTT.

The CDR3 region has the DNA TGTGCCAGTATTGGGTTTTTGAACACTGAAGCTTTCTTT. Its translation: CASIGFLNTEAFF. The chain couples TRBV19 to TRBJ1-1; D is unresolved. In germline, CDR1 is LNHDA, CDR2 SQIVND (reference sequence). The CDR3 sequence is 13 residues long. V was shortened by 7 bases and J by 0 bases, with 9 bases between the two germline ends.

This clonotype was recorded at least ten times. The chain employs TRBV18 and TRBJ2-4; D remains unclear. Germline V gene lookup returns CDR1 KGHSH and CDR2 LQKENI. The germline V and J ends were trimmed by 2 bases and 6 bases, with 14 bases remaining between them. The length of the CDR3 is 15 residues. The CDR3 region is CASSPVGSRTNIQYF. The CDR3 region has the DNA TGTGCCAGCTCACCAGTGGGTAGTCGGACAAACATTCAGTACTTC.

This clonotype was detected only a few times. A much bigger clone sits one base away, suggesting this may be a read error. This rearrangement joins TRBV28 to TRBJ2-3; a possible D gene is TRBD1 (5 bases). V was trimmed by 6 bases and J by 1 base, leaving 11 bases between them. The germline V gene encodes CDR1 MDHEN and CDR2 SYDVKM. CDR3 size: 14 residues. The CDR3 nucleotides are TGTGCCAGCAGCCGCCGACAGTGCACAGATACGCAGTATTTT. Protein: CASSRRQCTDTQYF.

The rearrangement links TRBV20-1 to TRBJ2-7; D is perhaps TRBD2 (6 bases). Trimming removed 0 bases from V and 2 bases from J, with 14 bases in between. CDR3 length: 15 residues. In germline, CDR1 is DFQATT, CDR2 SNEGSKA (reference sequence). CDR3 region: CSARDSGTATYEQYF. CDR3 coding DNA: TGCAGTGCTAGAGATTCCGGGACTGCCACCTACGAGCAGTACTTC.

The rearrangement uses TRBV3-1 and TRBJ2-1; no firm D call. Germline CDR1 LGHDT, CDR2 YNNKEL (reference sequence). V lost 2 bases and J 0 bases, leaving 2 bases between the germline ends. CDR3 size: 13 residues. CDR3 coding DNA: TGTGCCAGCAGCCAACGCTCCTACAATGAGCAGTTCTTC. Its protein product is CASSQRSYNEQFF.

This clonotype has just a few counts. The chain couples TRBV5-1 to TRBJ1-4; weak D call: TRBD1 (5 bases). Germline V lookup: CDR1 SGHRS, CDR2 YFSETQ. CDR3 length: 14 amino acids. Trimming took 5 bases from V and 0 from J, leaving 8 bases between them. In DNA form, the CDR3 reads TGCGCCAGCAGACCGGGACCAACTAATGAAAAACTGTTTTTT. Protein product: CASRPGPTNEKLFF.

Many counts were recorded for this clonotype. V gene TRBV11-2 combines with J gene TRBJ1-1, with 7 nucleotides matching TRBD1. Germline values: CDR1 SGHAT, CDR2 FQNNGV. The CDR3 covers 13 residues. V was clipped by 6 bases and J by 4 bases; unmatched bases: 5. The CDR3 loop reads CASRIAGGTEAFF. CDR3 nucleotides: TGTGCCAGCAGAATAGCAGGGGGCACTGAAGCTTTCTTT.

This clonotype was recorded at least ten times. V and J are TRBV24-1 and TRBJ1-2; D gene ambiguous. Trimming took 4 bases from V and 5 from J, leaving 7 bases between them. The germline CDR1 and CDR2 sequences are KGHDR and SFDVKD. The CDR3 has 12 amino acids. CDR3 protein: CATSDSNYGYTF. DNA for the CDR3: TGTGCCACCAGTGACTCGAATTATGGCTACACCTTC.

This clonotype was seen repeatedly, ten times or more. The chain is built from TRBV20-1 and TRBJ1-4, with TRBD1 as a possible D gene (5 bases). V was cut by 6 bases and J by 9 bases, with 14 bases left in between. This CDR3 has 12 residues. Per germline, CDR1 DFQATT and CDR2 SNEGSKA (reference sequence). This CDR3 is CSAQRDAQKLFF. CDR3 DNA sequence: TGCAGTGCGCAACGGGACGCACAAAAACTGTTTTTT.

Details on this clonotype: This may come from a read error, since a much larger clone is one base off. The chain has TRBV6-1 and TRBJ1-5; D is unresolved. CDR1 is MNHNS, CDR2 SASEGT, per germline. The V gene lost 11 bases and the J gene lost 2 bases, with 16 bases spanning the gap. The CDR3 consists of 14 residues. CDR3 loop: CAGSDLGRNQPQHF. The CDR3 nucleotides read TGTGCCGGTTCGGACCTAGGTCGCAATCAGCCCCAGCATTTT.

This clonotype was seen many times. This chain connects TRBV27 to TRBJ1-1, with 7 nucleotides matching TRBD1. CDR3 size: 14 residues. V lost 6 bases, J lost 6 bases, and 10 bases stayed unmatched. From germline, CDR1 is MNHEY and CDR2 SMNVEV (reference sequence). DNA of the CDR3: TGTGCCAGCAGGCCTGGGCACAGGGGTGCTGAAGCTTTCTTT. Translated: CASRPGHRGAEAFF.

This clonotype occurred many times. This chain links TRBV20-1 with TRBJ2-7; 11 bases are a match to TRBD1. V was clipped by 3 bases and J by 0 bases; unmatched bases: 4. This CDR3 comprises 15 residues. Germline-derived CDR1 and CDR2 are DFQATT and SNEGSKA (reference sequence). The DNA of the CDR3 is TGCAGTGCTAGGGCGGGACAGGGGGTCTCCTACGAGCAGTACTTC. Protein sequence: CSARAGQGVSYEQYF.

The table lists this clonotype with a few counts. The chain uses TRBV6-2 or TRBV6-3 and TRBJ2-2; D possibly corresponds to TRBD1 (5 bases). This CDR3 has 15 amino acids. The germline CDR1 and CDR2 sequences are MNHEY and SVGEGT. The ends were cut back, 6 bases at V and 2 bases at J, with 13 bases in the middle. This CDR3 reads CASRRRGLNTGELFF. In DNA form, the CDR3 reads TGTGCCAGCAGACGTAGGGGCCTCAACACCGGGGAGCTGTTTTTT.

This clonotype was seen a handful of times. CDR3 in DNA: TGTGCCAGCAGCTTATCGCGCGGCTACGAGCAGTACTTC. Translation: CASSLSRGYEQYF. The rearrangement links TRBV7-6 to TRBJ2-7, with D unresolved. The V end was cut by 2 bases, the J end by 3 bases, with 8 bases between. This CDR3 is 13 amino acids long. Per germline, CDR1 SGHVS and CDR2 FNYEAQ.